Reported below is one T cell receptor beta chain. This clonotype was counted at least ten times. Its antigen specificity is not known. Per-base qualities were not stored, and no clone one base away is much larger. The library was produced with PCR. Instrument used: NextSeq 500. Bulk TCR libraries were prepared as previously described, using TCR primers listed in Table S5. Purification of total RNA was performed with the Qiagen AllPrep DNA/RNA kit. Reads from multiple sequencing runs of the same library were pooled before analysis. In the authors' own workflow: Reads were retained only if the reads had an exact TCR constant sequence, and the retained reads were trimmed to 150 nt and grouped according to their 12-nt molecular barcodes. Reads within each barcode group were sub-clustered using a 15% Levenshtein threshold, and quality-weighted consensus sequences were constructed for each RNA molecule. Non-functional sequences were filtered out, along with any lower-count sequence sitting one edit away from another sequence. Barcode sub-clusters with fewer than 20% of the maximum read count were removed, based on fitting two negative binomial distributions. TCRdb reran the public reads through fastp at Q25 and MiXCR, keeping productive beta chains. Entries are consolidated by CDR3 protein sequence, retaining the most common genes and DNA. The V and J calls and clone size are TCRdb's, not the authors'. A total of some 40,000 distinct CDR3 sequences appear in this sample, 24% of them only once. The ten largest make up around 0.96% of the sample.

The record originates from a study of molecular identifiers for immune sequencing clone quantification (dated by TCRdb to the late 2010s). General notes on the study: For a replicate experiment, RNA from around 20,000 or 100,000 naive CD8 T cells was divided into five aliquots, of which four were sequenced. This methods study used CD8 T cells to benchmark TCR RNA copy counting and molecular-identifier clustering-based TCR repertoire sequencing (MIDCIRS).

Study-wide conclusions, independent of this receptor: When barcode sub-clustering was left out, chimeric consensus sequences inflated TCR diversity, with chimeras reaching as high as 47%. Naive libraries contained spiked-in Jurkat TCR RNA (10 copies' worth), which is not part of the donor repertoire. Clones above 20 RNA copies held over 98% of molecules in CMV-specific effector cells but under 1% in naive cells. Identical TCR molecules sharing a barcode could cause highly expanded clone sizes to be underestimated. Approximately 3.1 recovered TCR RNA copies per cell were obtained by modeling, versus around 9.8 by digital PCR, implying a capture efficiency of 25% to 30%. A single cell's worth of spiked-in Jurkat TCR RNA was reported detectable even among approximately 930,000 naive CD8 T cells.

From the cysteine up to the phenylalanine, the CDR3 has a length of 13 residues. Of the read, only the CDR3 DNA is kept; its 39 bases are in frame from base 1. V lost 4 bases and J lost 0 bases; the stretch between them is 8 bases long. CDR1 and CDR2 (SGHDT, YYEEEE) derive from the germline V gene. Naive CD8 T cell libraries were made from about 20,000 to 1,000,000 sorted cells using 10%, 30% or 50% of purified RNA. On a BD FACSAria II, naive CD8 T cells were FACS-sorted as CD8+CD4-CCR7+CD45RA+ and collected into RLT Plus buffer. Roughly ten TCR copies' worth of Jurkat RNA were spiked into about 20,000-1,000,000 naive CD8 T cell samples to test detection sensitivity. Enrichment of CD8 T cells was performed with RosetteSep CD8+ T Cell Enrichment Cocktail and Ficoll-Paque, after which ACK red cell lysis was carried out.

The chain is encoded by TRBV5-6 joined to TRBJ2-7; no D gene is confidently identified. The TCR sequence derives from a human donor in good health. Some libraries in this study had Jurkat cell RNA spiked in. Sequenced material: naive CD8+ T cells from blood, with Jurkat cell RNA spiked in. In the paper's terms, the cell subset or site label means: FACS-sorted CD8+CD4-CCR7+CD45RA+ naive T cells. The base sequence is TGTGCCAGCAGCCCCGGGTCCTCCTACGAGCAGTACTTC. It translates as CASSPGSSYEQYF.